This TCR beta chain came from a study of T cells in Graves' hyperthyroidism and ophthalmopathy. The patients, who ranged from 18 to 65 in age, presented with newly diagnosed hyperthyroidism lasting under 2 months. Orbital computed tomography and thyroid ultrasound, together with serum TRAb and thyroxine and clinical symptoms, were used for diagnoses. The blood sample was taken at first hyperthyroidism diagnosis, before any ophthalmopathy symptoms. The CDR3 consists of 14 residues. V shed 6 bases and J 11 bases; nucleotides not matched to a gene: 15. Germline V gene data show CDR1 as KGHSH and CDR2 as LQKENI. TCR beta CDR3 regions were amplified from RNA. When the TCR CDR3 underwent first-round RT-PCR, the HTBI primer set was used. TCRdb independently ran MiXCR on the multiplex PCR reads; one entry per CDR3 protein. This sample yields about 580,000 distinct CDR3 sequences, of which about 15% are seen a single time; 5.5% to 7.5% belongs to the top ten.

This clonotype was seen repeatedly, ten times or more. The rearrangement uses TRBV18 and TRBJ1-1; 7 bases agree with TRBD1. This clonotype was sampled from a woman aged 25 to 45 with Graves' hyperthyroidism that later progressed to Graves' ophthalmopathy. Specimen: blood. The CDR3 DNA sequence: TGTGCCAGCTCCCAGACAGGGAGTAGGTCTCTGGCTTTCTTT. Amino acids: CASSQTGSRSLAFF.